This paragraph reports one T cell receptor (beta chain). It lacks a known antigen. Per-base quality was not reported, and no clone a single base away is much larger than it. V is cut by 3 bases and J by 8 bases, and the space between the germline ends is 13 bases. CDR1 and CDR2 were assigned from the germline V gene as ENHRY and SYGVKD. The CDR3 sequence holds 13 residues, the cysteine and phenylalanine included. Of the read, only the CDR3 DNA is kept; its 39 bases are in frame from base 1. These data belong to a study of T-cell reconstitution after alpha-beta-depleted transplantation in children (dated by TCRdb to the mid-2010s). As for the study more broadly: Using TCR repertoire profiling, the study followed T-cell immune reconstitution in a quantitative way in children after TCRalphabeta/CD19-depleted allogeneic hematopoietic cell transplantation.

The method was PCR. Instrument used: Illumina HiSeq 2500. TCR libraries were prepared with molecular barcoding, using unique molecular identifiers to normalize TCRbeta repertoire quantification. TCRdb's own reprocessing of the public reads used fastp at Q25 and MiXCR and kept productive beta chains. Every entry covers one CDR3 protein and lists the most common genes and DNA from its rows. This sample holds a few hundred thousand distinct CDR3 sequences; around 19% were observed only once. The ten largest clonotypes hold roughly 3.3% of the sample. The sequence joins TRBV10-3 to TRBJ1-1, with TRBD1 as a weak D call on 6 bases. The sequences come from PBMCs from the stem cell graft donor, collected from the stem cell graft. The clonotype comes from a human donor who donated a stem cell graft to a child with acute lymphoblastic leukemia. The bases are TGTGCCATCAGTGAAGATTACGGACAGGAAGCTTTCTTT. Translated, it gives CAISEDYGQEAFF.